This T cell receptor beta chain was identified in a study of human T cells and chemical hapten exposure. This clonotype was detected many times. Time point: pre-sensitization, week 0. The treatment was: therapeutic diphenylcyclopropenone sensitization with weekly scalp DPC. Deletions cut 2 bases from V and 9 bases from J, with 9 bases between. The CDR3 extends over 13 amino acids. Germline-derived CDR1 and CDR2 are SGDLS and YYNGEE. TCRdb re-derived calls from the RACE reads in MiXCR, one entry per CDR3 protein. The sample includes fewer than 65,000 distinct CDR3 sequences, approximately 8.8% of them seen just once.

This material consisted of whole blood, taken in connection with sensitization to the hapten diphenylcyclopropenone (DPC). This receptor was taken from a woman between 35 and 50 years old with alopecia areata. Some clones in this sample may be carry-over from other donors' samples. The chain combines TRBV9 with TRBJ1-6; D is unclear. The CDR3 DNA reads as TGTGCCAGCAGCGTGGAACAGCTTTCACCCCTCCACTTT. Translating gives CASSVEQLSPLHF. Full variable domain (missing parts from reference TRBV9 and TRBJ1-6): DSGVTQTPKHLITATGQRVTLRCSPRSGDLSVYWYQQSLDQGLQFLIQYYNGEERAKGNILERFSAQQFPDLHSELNLSSLELGDSALYFCASSVEQLSPLHFGNGTRLTVT.